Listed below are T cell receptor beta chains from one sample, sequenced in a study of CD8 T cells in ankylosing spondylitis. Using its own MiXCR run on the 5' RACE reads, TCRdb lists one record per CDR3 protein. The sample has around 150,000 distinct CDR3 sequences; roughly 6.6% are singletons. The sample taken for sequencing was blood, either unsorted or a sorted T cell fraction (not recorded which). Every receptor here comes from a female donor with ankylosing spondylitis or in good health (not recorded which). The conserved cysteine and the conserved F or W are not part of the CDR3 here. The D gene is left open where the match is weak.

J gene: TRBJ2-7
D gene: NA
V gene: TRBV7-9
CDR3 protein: ASSSTGTYEQY

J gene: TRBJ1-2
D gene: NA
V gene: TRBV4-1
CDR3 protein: ASSQVGHGYT

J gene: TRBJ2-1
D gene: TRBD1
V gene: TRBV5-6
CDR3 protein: ASSPGTGLYNEQF

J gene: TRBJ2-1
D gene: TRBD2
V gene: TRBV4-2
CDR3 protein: ASSQAGGQKNEQF

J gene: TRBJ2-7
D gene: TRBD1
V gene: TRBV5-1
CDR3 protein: ASRPGQISYEQY

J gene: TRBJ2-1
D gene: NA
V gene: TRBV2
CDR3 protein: ASSPVDEQF

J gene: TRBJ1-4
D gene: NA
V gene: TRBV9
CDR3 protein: ASSVGGYGEKLF

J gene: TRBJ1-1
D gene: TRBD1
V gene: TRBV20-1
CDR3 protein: SGKQGAGTEAF

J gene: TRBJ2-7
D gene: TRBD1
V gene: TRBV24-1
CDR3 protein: AISDLQSRGLNERY

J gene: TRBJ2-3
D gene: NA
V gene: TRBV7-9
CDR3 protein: ASSPLWGPSTDTQY

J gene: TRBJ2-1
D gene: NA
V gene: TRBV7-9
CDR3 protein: ASSLKGDEQF

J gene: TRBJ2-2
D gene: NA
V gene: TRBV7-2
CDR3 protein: ASSRTHLNTGELF

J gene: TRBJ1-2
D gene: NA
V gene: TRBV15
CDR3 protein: ATSRGTVYGYT

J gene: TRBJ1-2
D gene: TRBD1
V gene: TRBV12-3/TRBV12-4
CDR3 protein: ASRRQGAGYGYT

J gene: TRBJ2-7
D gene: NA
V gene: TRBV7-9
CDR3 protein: ASSPEGAAAEQY

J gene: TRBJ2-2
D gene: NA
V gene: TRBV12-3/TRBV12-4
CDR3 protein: ASSDPLWEVSGELF

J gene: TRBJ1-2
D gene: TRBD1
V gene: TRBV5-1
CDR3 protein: ASSLAGQVNYGYT

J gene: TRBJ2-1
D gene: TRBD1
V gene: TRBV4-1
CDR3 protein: ASSHGQGGGNEQF

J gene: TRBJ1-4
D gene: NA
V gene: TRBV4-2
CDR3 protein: ASSQDSFTAQGTATNEKLF

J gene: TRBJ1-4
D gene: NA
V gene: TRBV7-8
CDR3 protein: ASSAFTDEKLF

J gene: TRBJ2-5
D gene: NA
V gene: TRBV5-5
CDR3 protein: ASSPSLHQETQY

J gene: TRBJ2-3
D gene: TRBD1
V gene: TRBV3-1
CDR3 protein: ATSQEHPGQGFTDTQY

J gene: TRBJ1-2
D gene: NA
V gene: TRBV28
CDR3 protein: ASSLINFYGYT

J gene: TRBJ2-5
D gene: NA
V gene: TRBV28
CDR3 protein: ASTPTSARSETQY

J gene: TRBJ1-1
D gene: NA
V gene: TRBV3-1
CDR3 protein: ASNEQGGTEAF

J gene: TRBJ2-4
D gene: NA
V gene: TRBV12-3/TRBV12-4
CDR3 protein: ASRYDRLAKNIQY

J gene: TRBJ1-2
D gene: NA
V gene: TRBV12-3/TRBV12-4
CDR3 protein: ASSNPAIQGHYGYT

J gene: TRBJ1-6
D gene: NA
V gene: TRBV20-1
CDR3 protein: SARGASSYNSPLH

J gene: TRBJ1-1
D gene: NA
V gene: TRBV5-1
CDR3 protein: ASSTDRDEAF

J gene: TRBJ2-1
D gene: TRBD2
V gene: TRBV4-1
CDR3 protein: ASSQVKTSGGHEQF

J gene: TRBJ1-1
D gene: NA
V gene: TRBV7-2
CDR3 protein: ASSLAGTRANTEAF

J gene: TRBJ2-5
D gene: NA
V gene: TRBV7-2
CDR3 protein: ASSFGQGFSETQY

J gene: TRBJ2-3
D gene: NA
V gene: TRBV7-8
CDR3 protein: ASSLGFLDDTQY

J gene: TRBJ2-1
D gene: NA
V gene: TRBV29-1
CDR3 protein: SLEGGSYNEQF

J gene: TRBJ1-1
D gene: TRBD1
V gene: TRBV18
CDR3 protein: ASSPRPSNRGHDEAF

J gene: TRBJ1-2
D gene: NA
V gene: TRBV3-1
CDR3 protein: ASSQEFPPHLSYYGYT

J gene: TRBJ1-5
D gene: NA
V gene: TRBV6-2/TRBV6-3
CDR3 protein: ASTSRGTGNQPQH

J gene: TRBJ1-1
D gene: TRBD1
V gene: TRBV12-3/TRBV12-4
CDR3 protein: ASSFRGRATEAF

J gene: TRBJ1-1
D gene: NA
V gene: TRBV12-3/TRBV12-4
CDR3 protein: ASSYWIGAENNEAF

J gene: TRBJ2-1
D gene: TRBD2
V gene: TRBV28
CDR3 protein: ASSLIASGGLKYNEQF

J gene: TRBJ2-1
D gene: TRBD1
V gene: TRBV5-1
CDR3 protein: ASSSTGDGGQF

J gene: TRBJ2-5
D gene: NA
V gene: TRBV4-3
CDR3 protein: ASSQDLGQIQY

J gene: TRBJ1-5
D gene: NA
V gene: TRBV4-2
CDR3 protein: ASSQGQSYQPQH

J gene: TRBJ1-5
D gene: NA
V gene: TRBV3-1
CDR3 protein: ASSHGGAGQPQH

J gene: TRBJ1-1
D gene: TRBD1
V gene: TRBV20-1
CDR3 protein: SAMGMDRQNTEAF

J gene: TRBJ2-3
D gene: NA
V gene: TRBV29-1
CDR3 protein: SVRTDLDTQY

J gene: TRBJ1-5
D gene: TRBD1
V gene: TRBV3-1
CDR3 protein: ASSQAGGSQPQH

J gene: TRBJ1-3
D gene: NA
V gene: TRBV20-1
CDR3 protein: SARLGEGAGNTIY

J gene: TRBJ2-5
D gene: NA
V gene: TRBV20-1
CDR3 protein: SASQIRGETQY

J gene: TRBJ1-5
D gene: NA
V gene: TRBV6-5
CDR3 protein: ASSYLGGNQPQH

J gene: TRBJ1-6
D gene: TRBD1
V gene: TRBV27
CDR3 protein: ASSLGAGGGNSPLH

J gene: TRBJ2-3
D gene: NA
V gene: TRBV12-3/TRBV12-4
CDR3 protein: ASSLGTPPDTQY

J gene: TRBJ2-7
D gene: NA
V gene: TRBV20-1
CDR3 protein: SALSNRVNSYEQY

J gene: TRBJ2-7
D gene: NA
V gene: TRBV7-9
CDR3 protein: ASSFSKESPVYEQY

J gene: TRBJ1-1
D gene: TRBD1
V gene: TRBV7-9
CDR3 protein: ASSPPTGAAEAF

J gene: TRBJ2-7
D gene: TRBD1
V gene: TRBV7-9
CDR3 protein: ASNVTGGNPSYEQY

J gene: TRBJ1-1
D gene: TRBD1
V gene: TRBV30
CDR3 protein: AWYRGRVNTEAF